This T cell receptor beta chain comes out of a study of human T cells and chemical hapten exposure. Whole-study context: How much TCR each sample yielded varied, mostly because pooled library volumes differed slightly.

In the original processing: Ranging from roughly 23,224 to 690,600, TCR counts per sample had a median value of 95,638. TCRdb reprocessed the RACE reads with MiXCR, giving one entry per CDR3 protein. TCRdb, not the authors, supplied the V and J calls. The table shows some 340,000 distinct CDR3 sequences, with under 8% occurring only once. The time point: patch test 1, 2 weeks after DPC sensitization. Stated treatment: therapeutic diphenylcyclopropenone sensitization with weekly scalp DPC. V was pared by 5 bases and J by 0 bases, with 17 bases between. The CDR3 sequence is 17 residues long. Germline lookup yields CDR1 MNHEY and CDR2 SMNVEV (reference sequence).

Sample: whole blood, taken in connection with sensitization to the hapten diphenylcyclopropenone (DPC). The clonotype was recovered from a woman aged 18-29 years with alopecia areata. Some clones in this sample may be carry-over from other donors' samples. The chain couples TRBV27 to TRBJ1-3, with D possibly matching TRBD1 (5 bases). The CDR3 spells CASSRTGTVSSGNTIYF. The CDR3 DNA is TGTGCCAGCAGTCGAACCGGGACGGTTAGCTCTGGAAACACCATATATTTT.